The 3 T cell receptor beta chains reported below all come from one sample, sequenced in a study of monozygotic twins with inflammatory bowel disease (dated by TCRdb to about 2019). The library relied on 5' RACE. The instrument given in TCRdb is Illumina HiSeq 2500. After reprocessing by TCRdb, each CDR3 protein sequence is one entry, and no DNA is given. The sample's table lists a count of over 150,000 distinct CDR3 sequences. The ten largest account for 2.4% of the sample. Sequencing was performed on blood. These receptors all stem from a human donor with ulcerative colitis or Crohn's disease, or a healthy co-twin of an affected twin (not recorded which).

The genes are TRBV12-3 or TRBV12-4 and TRBJ2-3. The CDR3 loop spans 14 amino acids. CDR3 loop: CASRLRPDTDTQYF.

The J gene is TRBJ1-1, the V gene TRBV20-1; the D call of TRBD1 rests on TCRdb alone, since no DNA is present to check it. CDR1 is DFQATT and CDR2 is SNEGSKA in the germline V gene (reference sequence). This CDR3 region has 14 residues. The CDR3 region is CSAERLGQRPEAFF.

CDR3 amino acids: CASSLELTGATGELFF. V and J are TRBV5-6 and TRBJ2-2; TCRdb proposes TRBD1, but this gene call is untestable without DNA. Germline CDR1 and CDR2: SGHDT and YYEEEE. This CDR3 spans 16 amino acids.